This T cell receptor (beta chain) derives from a study of blood T cell dynamics during melanoma immunotherapy. The time point: week 3, after first cycle of checkpoint inhibitor. The CDR3 has 14 amino acids. Germline loops: CDR1 LNHDA, CDR2 SQIVND (reference sequence). As concerns this clone: Compared with germline, one end of the junction differs, possibly owing to a read error.

Data came from immunoSEQ multiplex PCR; TCRdb stores just in-frame clones and leaves some out. Of roughly 16,000 clones in the sample, approximately 94% were seen once. The V gene is TRBV19, the J gene TRBJ2-1; 7 bases are a match to TRBD1. Sequenced here: effector memory CD8+ T cells from blood, sampled from a patient treated with checkpoint blockade. This TCR came from a human donor with melanoma. The DNA for the CDR3 is TGTGCCAGTAGTTTAGACAGGGACTACAATGAGCAGTTCTTC. The encoded protein is CASSLDRDYNEQFF.